Below, 31 T cell receptor beta chains from the same sample are listed, as sequenced in a study of T-cell memory formation after mild COVID-19. MiXCR, run by TCRdb on the 5' RACE reads, gives a single entry per CDR3 protein. The table lists a few hundred thousand distinct CDR3 sequences, 18% of them singletons. The material sequenced was PBMCs or a T cell subset sorted from them (not recorded which). These receptors were obtained from a man between 18 and 29 years old who had mild COVID-19 (a few samples of this study predate the infection). Cell type and time point are not known.

This chain connects TRBV11-2 to TRBJ2-3, with 7 nucleotides matching TRBD1. CDR1 SGHAT and CDR2 FQNNGV come from the germline V gene. This CDR3 contains 17 residues. V dropped 2 bases and J dropped 0; count of bases not matched to a gene: 8. The DNA of the CDR3 is TGTGCCAGCAGCTTAATTAGCAGGGGGTTAAGCACAGATACGCAGTATTTT. Its translation: CASSLISRGLSTDTQYF.

This clonotype was counted many times. The chain joins TRBV28 to TRBJ2-5; the match to TRBD1 covers 8 bases. The length of the CDR3 is 12 residues. CDR1 and CDR2 (germline): MDHEN, SYDVKM. The ends lost 5 bases at V and 5 bases at J; junction bases unmatched: 1. CDR3 region: CASSRTGETQYF. The CDR3 region has the DNA TGTGCCAGCAGTCGGACAGGGGAGACCCAGTACTTC.

V and J are TRBV7-2 and TRBJ1-1; TRBD1 is a possible D gene (6 bases). The CDR3 is made up of 12 amino acids. Trimming left V 3 bases short and J 10 bases short, with 12 bases between. Germline CDR1 SGHTA, CDR2 FQGNSA. The DNA for the CDR3 is TGTGCCAGCAGCTTGGGGGCTTGGGGAGCTTTCTTT. It codes for CASSLGAWGAFF. Supplemented by reference TRBV7-2 and TRBJ1-1, the full variable domain reads GAGVSQSPSNKVTEKGKDVELRCDPISGHTALYWYRQSLGQGLEFLIYFQGNSAPDKSGLPSDRFSAERTGGSVSTLTIQRTQQEDSAVYLCASSLGAWGAFFGQGTRLTVV.

The sample holds a few counts of this clonotype. This chain connects TRBV7-2 to TRBJ1-1; TRBD1 aligns across 7 bases. Unmatched junction bases numbered 3, after V lost 4 bases and J lost 1 base. CDR1 and CDR2 (germline): SGHTA, FQGNSA. The CDR3 runs 14 residues. DNA of the CDR3: TGTGCCAGCAGCTCTTACAGGGGGAACACTGAAGCTTTCTTT. Translated: CASSSYRGNTEAFF. Using reference TRBV7-2 and TRBJ1-1 for the parts outside the CDR3, the full variable domain is GAGVSQSPSNKVTEKGKDVELRCDPISGHTALYWYRQSLGQGLEFLIYFQGNSAPDKSGLPSDRFSAERTGGSVSTLTIQRTQQEDSAVYLCASSSYRGNTEAFFGQGTRLTVV.

J is TRBJ2-1 and V is TRBV10-3, with D tentatively TRBD1 or TRBD2 (5 bases each). Germline values: CDR1 ENHRY, CDR2 SYGVKD. The CDR3 is 13 residues long. V lost 1 base to trimming and J lost 6 bases, with 7 bases between them. Here the CDR3 reads CAISELGTNEQFF. The CDR3 DNA follows: TGTGCCATCAGTGAGTTGGGGACCAATGAGCAGTTCTTC.

This clonotype was counted a single time. The V call is TRBV7-6, the J call TRBJ1-3; D perhaps matches TRBD1 (5 bases). V dropped 2 bases and J dropped 0 bases, with 17 bases sitting between them. The germline V gene encodes CDR1 SGHVS and CDR2 FNYEAQ. The CDR3 has 18 residues. The CDR3 DNA reads as TGTGCCAGCAGCTTACTACCCACAGGCCTCAACTCTGGAAACACCATATATTTT. Encoded protein: CASSLLPTGLNSGNTIYF. Together with reference TRBV7-6 and TRBJ1-3, the CDR3 gives the full variable domain: GAGVSQSPRYKVTKRGQDVALRCDPISGHVSLYWYRQALGQGPEFLTYFNYEAQQDKSGLPNDRFSAERPEGSISTLTIQRTEQRDSAMYRCASSLLPTGLNSGNTIYFGEGSWLTVV.

This clonotype was observed at least ten times. The chain uses TRBV10-3 and TRBJ2-7; no reliable D call. V lost 3 bases and J 4 bases, leaving 19 bases between the germline ends. CDR1 and CDR2 (germline): ENHRY, SYGVKD. The CDR3 is 16 amino acids. CDR3 amino acids: CAISEPGAGATYEQYF. As DNA, the CDR3 is TGTGCCATCAGTGAACCGGGTGCAGGAGCGACTTACGAGCAGTACTTC.

This clonotype was counted a few times. This sequence joins TRBV12-3 or TRBV12-4 and TRBJ1-2; D perhaps matches TRBD1 (5 bases). This CDR3 is 13 amino acids long. Trimming removed 6 bases at V and 4 bases at J, with 12 bases between. CDR3 amino acids: CASSFTGAYGYTF. As DNA, the CDR3 is TGTGCCAGCAGCTTCACAGGAGCCTATGGCTACACCTTC.

This sequence joins TRBV5-1 and TRBJ2-7; 7 bases are shared with TRBD1. The CDR3 consists of 15 residues. The germline V gene encodes CDR1 SGHRS and CDR2 YFSETQ. V lost 4 bases to trimming and J lost 6 bases; unmatched junction nucleotides: 13. The CDR3 nucleotides read TGCGCCAGCAGCGAAGCCGGGACAGTGTCTCTCGAGCAGTACTTC. Amino acid sequence: CASSEAGTVSLEQYF. Combining the CDR3 with reference TRBV5-1 and TRBJ2-7 gives the whole variable domain KAGVTQTPRYLIKTRGQQVTLSCSPISGHRSVSWYQQTPGQGLQFLFEYFSETQRNKGNFPGRFSGRQFSNSRSEMNVSTLELGDSALYLCASSEAGTVSLEQYFGPGTRLTVT.

In its sample, this clonotype was seen many times. J is TRBJ1-1 and V is TRBV11-2; 7 positions agree with TRBD1. The CDR3 is made up of 16 amino acids. In germline, CDR1 is SGHAT, CDR2 FQNNGV. After removal of 2 bases from V and 11 bases from J, the junction contained 17 bases not matched to a gene. DNA for the CDR3: TGTGCCAGCAGCTTAACGCAGGGGGGCTCTAGGGCTCCTGCTTTCTTT. The encoded protein is CASSLTQGGSRAPAFF.

The table lists this clonotype with a few counts. CDR3 nucleotide sequence: TGCGCCAGCAGCCCGACACCTCCTAGTGAAAAACTGTTTTTT. Its protein product is CASSPTPPSEKLFF. The chain uses TRBV5-1 and TRBJ1-4; no definite D call. This CDR3 region has 14 residues. Looked up from germline, CDR1 is SGHRS and CDR2 is YFSETQ. V lost 4 bases, J lost 7 bases, and 14 bases lay in between.

This clonotype was found a few times. The chain has TRBV24-1 and TRBJ2-2; weak D call: TRBD2 (6 bases). Trimming removed 5 bases at V and 5 bases at J, with 8 bases between. Per the germline V gene, CDR1 is KGHDR and CDR2 is SFDVKD. The CDR3 extends over 13 amino acids. For the CDR3, the DNA is TGTGCCACCAGTGCGGGGGTTACCGGGGAGCTGTTTTTT. Translating gives CATSAGVTGELFF.

This clonotype was detected a few times. V is TRBV7-2 and J is TRBJ1-1; TRBD1 might be the D (6 bases). Trimming took off 5 bases at V and 4 bases at J, with 14 bases between the two ends. CDR1 is SGHTA and CDR2 is FQGNSA in the germline V gene. This CDR3 has 14 residues. CDR3 loop: CASSPQGIGTEAFF. In nucleotides, the CDR3 is TGTGCCAGCAGCCCACAGGGTATCGGCACTGAAGCTTTCTTT.

This clonotype has just a few counts. The chain uses TRBV6-2 or TRBV6-3 and TRBJ1-1, with 12 bases lining up with TRBD1. The V gene's germline CDR1 is MNHEY and CDR2 SVGEGT. Trimming removed 5 bases from V and 11 bases from J; junction bases left unmatched: 12. The CDR3 consists of 15 residues. The CDR3 DNA follows: TGTGCCAGCAGTCCATCCGGGACAGGGGGCGCCATGGCTTTCTTT. It codes for CASSPSGTGGAMAFF.

The J gene is TRBJ2-3, the V gene TRBV5-5; D not resolved. V dropped 6 bases and J dropped 2 bases, with 10 bases sitting between them. Germline CDR1 SGHKS, CDR2 YYEKEE (reference sequence). This CDR3 has 13 amino acids. In DNA, the CDR3 is TGTGCCAGCATCCAAGCCAACACAGATACGCAGTATTTT. It translates to CASIQANTDTQYF.

This clonotype was observed at least ten times. V gene TRBV25-1 combines with J gene TRBJ2-3; D gene unclear. Germline V lookup: CDR1 MGHDK, CDR2 SYGVNS. V lost 4 bases and J lost 6, with 20 bases in between. The CDR3 consists of 16 residues. The CDR3, as DNA: TGTGCCAGCAGTGCATCGGGCCGAACCCTAGGTGATACGCAGTATTTT. Translation gives CASSASGRTLGDTQYF.

This chain joins TRBV6-1 and TRBJ1-2, with D unresolved. The CDR3 consists of 14 residues. V lost 1 base to trimming and J lost 4 bases, with 10 bases between them. Per the germline V gene, CDR1 is MNHNS and CDR2 is SASEGT. For the CDR3, the DNA is TGTGCCAGCAGTGAAGGGTCAGAGTTCTATGGCTACACCTTC. This encodes CASSEGSEFYGYTF.

Only a few counts were recorded for this clonotype. This chain uses TRBV6-2 or TRBV6-3 with TRBJ2-3, with 7 bases that match TRBD2. Trimming removed 7 bases from V and 1 base from J; junction bases left unmatched: 5. This CDR3 has 14 residues. Germline V gene data show CDR1 as MNHEY and CDR2 as SVGEGT. Here the CDR3 reads CASNRLAGTDTQYF. Written as DNA, the CDR3 is TGTGCCAGCAATCGCCTAGCGGGCACAGATACGCAGTATTTT.

This clonotype was seen at least ten times. The V and J genes are TRBV5-1 and TRBJ1-1; D not certain. CDR3 length: 15 residues. Germline values: CDR1 SGHRS, CDR2 YFSETQ. The V end was cut by 0 bases, the J end by 0 bases, with 9 bases between. Here the CDR3 reads CASSLGTTVNTEAFF. The DNA of the CDR3 is TGCGCCAGCAGCTTGGGAACCACAGTGAACACTGAAGCTTTCTTT.

The V and J genes are TRBV4-1 and TRBJ2-7; perhaps TRBD1 as D (6 bases). Trimming shortened V by 3 bases and J by 0 bases, and 12 bases separated the two germline ends. Germline-derived CDR1 and CDR2 are MGHRA and YSYEKL. The CDR3 is 15 amino acids. The CDR3 loop reads CASSHPGQSSYEQYF. CDR3 bases: TGCGCCAGCAGCCACCCTGGACAGAGCTCCTACGAGCAGTACTTC.

The rearrangement links TRBV7-2 to TRBJ2-3, with D maybe TRBD2 (7 bases). Trimming pared 5 bases from V and 1 base from J, leaving 13 bases between. There are 15 residues in the CDR3. Germline CDR1 is SGHTA and CDR2 is FQGNSA. CDR3 residues: CASSKGGGRTDTQYF. CDR3 nucleotide sequence: TGTGCCAGCAGCAAGGGGGGGGGCCGCACAGATACGCAGTATTTT.

The chain employs TRBV19 and TRBJ2-1; D perhaps matches TRBD1 (5 bases). Germline values: CDR1 LNHDA, CDR2 SQIVND (reference sequence). V lost 3 bases to trimming and J lost 8 bases, with 17 bases between them. This CDR3 contains 15 residues. The DNA of the CDR3 is TGTGCCAGTAGTATTGGGGCGGCGGCCCCTCATGAGCAGTTCTTC. This translates into CASSIGAAAPHEQFF.

The chain combines TRBV5-1 with TRBJ1-2, with D possibly TRBD1 on 5 matching bases. From germline, CDR1 is SGHRS and CDR2 YFSETQ. The V gene lost 4 bases and the J gene lost 0 bases, with 10 bases spanning the gap. CDR3 length equals 14 residues. The CDR3 is CASSGGTANYGYTF. The CDR3 DNA reads as TGCGCCAGCAGCGGAGGGACGGCTAACTATGGCTACACCTTC. Full variable domain (remainder filled in from reference TRBV5-1 and TRBJ1-2): KAGVTQTPRYLIKTRGQQVTLSCSPISGHRSVSWYQQTPGQGLQFLFEYFSETQRNKGNFPGRFSGRQFSNSRSEMNVSTLELGDSALYLCASSGGTANYGYTFGSGTRLTVV.

This clonotype was detected only a few times. The V and J genes are TRBV12-3 or TRBV12-4 and TRBJ2-7, with TRBD2 matching over 8 bases. The length of the CDR3 is 16 residues. The ends lost 6 bases at V and 4 bases at J; junction bases unmatched: 14. The CDR3 loop is CASSPNKGGGRYEQYF. CDR3 DNA sequence: TGTGCCAGCAGCCCGAATAAGGGCGGGGGGAGGTACGAGCAGTACTTC.

V gene TRBV20-1 combines with J gene TRBJ2-7; D perhaps matches TRBD1 (6 bases). CDR3 size: 14 residues. Trimming took 5 bases from V and 0 from J, leaving 14 bases between them. The germline V gene has CDR1 DFQATT and CDR2 SNEGSKA (reference sequence). CDR3: CSARNRARSYEQYF. The CDR3 bases are TGCAGTGCTCGAAACAGGGCCCGCTCCTACGAGCAGTACTTC.

J is TRBJ1-1 and V is TRBV7-2; unclear D gene. There are 15 residues in the CDR3. Between the trimmed V and J ends, which lost 1 base and 0 bases, there was a span of 9 bases. Germline values: CDR1 SGHTA, CDR2 FQGNSA. DNA for the CDR3: TGTGCCAGCAGCTTAGTCGCGGATTTGAACACTGAAGCTTTCTTT. This encodes CASSLVADLNTEAFF.

This clonotype showed up many times. CDR3 in DNA: TGTGCCAGCAGCTTAGCAGGGAATAGCAATCAGCCCCAGCATTTT. Protein product: CASSLAGNSNQPQHF. V is TRBV7-9 and J is TRBJ1-5; unclear D gene. Trimming left V 0 bases short and J 0 bases short, with 6 bases between. The germline V gene has CDR1 SEHNR and CDR2 FQNEAQ (reference sequence). The CDR3 has 15 residues.

This clonotype was recorded a few times. V usage is TRBV4-1 and J usage is TRBJ2-4; the D call may be TRBD1 or TRBD2 (5 bases each). This CDR3 region has 12 residues. Germline V gene lookup returns CDR1 MGHRA and CDR2 YSYEKL. Trimming stripped 5 bases from V and 6 bases from J, with 8 bases between. CDR3 bases: TGCGCCAGCAGCTCGAGGGGAAACATTCAGTACTTC. It codes for CASSSRGNIQYF.

This clonotype was observed a few times. The chain couples TRBV10-2 to TRBJ2-7, with TRBD1 as a possible D gene (6 bases). The germline CDR1 and CDR2 sequences are WSHSY and SAAADI. The V and J ends lost 9 bases and 3 bases respectively, with 12 bases between them. This CDR3 is built from 12 residues. In nucleotides, the CDR3 is TGCGCCAGACAGGGAATGATCTACGAGCAGTACTTC. This translates into CARQGMIYEQYF.

This clonotype has more than one count but fewer than ten. The rearrangement joins TRBV5-1 to TRBJ2-5; 7 bases align to TRBD2. CDR3 length: 14 residues. Trimming at V came to 2 bases and at J to 4 bases, leaving 5 bases not matched to a gene. Germline V gene sequence: CDR1 SGHRS, CDR2 YFSETQ. As DNA, the CDR3 is TGCGCCAGCAGCTTCTGGGGGGGTGGAGAGACCCAGTACTTC. This translates into CASSFWGGGETQYF.

This chain connects TRBV28 to TRBJ2-7; 7 nucleotides line up with TRBD2. CDR1 is MDHEN, CDR2 SYDVKM, per germline. This CDR3 comprises 14 residues. With 6 bases clipped from V and 1 base from J, the junction kept 6 bases outside the gene matches. DNA of the CDR3: TGTGCCAGCAGACCCCTCGGGAGGTCCTACGAGCAGTACGTC. It encodes CASRPLGRSYEQYV.